Listed below are T cell receptor beta chains from one sample, sequenced in a study of T cells after yellow fever vaccination. Via MiXCR, TCRdb re-called the 5' RACE reads, giving one row per CDR3 protein. The sample yields a few hundred thousand distinct CDR3 sequences, approximately 6.8% seen once. The specimen was CD4+ T cells sorted from PBMCs, collected on the day of the yellow fever booster vaccination. These TCRs come from a man aged 25-45 years who received the YFV17D yellow fever vaccine. CDR3s include the opening cysteine and the closing phenylalanine or tryptophan. D genes are given only for firm matches. The size of a clone is reported for some rows only, either as once, few or many, or as a class for expanded clones.

v_gene: TRBV12-3/TRBV12-4; abundance: many; d_gene: TRBD2; j_gene: TRBJ2-1; CDR3aa: CASSLGLAWEQFF; CDR3nt: TGTGCCAGCAGTTTGGGACTAGCTTGGGAGCAGTTCTTC
v_gene: TRBV6-6; abundance: -; d_gene: -; j_gene: TRBJ1-2; CDR3aa: CASRPDIINGYTF; CDR3nt: TGTGCCAGCAGACCGGACATCATCAATGGCTACACCTTC
v_gene: TRBV28; abundance: many; d_gene: TRBD2; j_gene: TRBJ2-7; CDR3aa: CASSFGRASHEQYF; CDR3nt: TGTGCCAGCAGTTTTGGGAGGGCTTCCCACGAGCAGTACTTC
v_gene: TRBV5-1; abundance: many; d_gene: -; j_gene: TRBJ2-7; CDR3aa: CASSLEGRSYEQYF; CDR3nt: TGCGCCAGCAGCTTGGAAGGACGGTCCTACGAGCAGTACTTC
v_gene: TRBV5-6; abundance: -; d_gene: -; j_gene: TRBJ1-2; CDR3aa: CASSPDALQGYTF; CDR3nt: TGTGCCAGCAGCCCGGACGCCCTCCAAGGCTACACCTTC
v_gene: TRBV12-3/TRBV12-4; abundance: many; d_gene: -; j_gene: TRBJ2-1; CDR3aa: CASSFDPPGEQFF; CDR3nt: TGTGCCAGCAGTTTTGACCCCCCGGGTGAGCAGTTCTTC
v_gene: TRBV18; abundance: -; d_gene: -; j_gene: TRBJ1-1; CDR3aa: CASSHLVHTEAFF; CDR3nt: TGTGCCAGCTCACACTTAGTTCACACTGAAGCTTTCTTT
v_gene: TRBV12-3/TRBV12-4; abundance: -; d_gene: -; j_gene: TRBJ1-5; CDR3aa: CASSPLTEGQPQHF; CDR3nt: TGTGCCAGCAGTCCCCTGACCGAGGGCCAGCCCCAGCATTTT
v_gene: TRBV20-1; abundance: many; d_gene: TRBD1; j_gene: TRBJ2-7; CDR3aa: CSARSQDRGLYEQYF; CDR3nt: TGCAGTGCTAGAAGTCAGGACAGGGGGCTTTACGAGCAGTACTTC
v_gene: TRBV7-2; abundance: few; d_gene: -; j_gene: TRBJ2-1; CDR3aa: CASSGPGHSSYNEQFF; CDR3nt: TGTGCCAGCAGCGGACCGGGACACAGCTCCTACAATGAGCAGTTCTTC
v_gene: TRBV29-1; abundance: -; d_gene: -; j_gene: TRBJ1-2; CDR3aa: CSANRTPYGYTF; CDR3nt: TGCAGCGCAAACAGGACGCCTTACGGCTACACCTTC
v_gene: TRBV20-1; abundance: few; d_gene: -; j_gene: TRBJ1-1; CDR3aa: CSAPGAVAPRGAFF; CDR3nt: TGCAGTGCTCCAGGGGCGGTAGCCCCCAGAGGAGCTTTCTTT
v_gene: TRBV29-1; abundance: few; d_gene: TRBD1; j_gene: TRBJ2-5; CDR3aa: CSGRWTGPGTQYF; CDR3nt: TGCAGCGGACGCTGGACAGGCCCGGGGACCCAGTACTTC
v_gene: TRBV27; abundance: -; d_gene: TRBD2; j_gene: TRBJ2-2; CDR3aa: CASKWGGGYTGELFF; CDR3nt: TGTGCCAGCAAGTGGGGGGGAGGTTACACCGGGGAGCTGTTTTTT
v_gene: TRBV20-1; abundance: -; d_gene: -; j_gene: TRBJ1-2; CDR3aa: CSASEADYGYTF; CDR3nt: TGCAGTGCTAGTGAGGCGGACTATGGCTACACCTTC
v_gene: TRBV7-2; abundance: -; d_gene: -; j_gene: TRBJ2-7; CDR3aa: CASSSRLGYEQYF; CDR3nt: TGTGCCAGCAGCTCACGCTTAGGATACGAGCAGTACTTC
v_gene: TRBV7-2; abundance: -; d_gene: TRBD2; j_gene: TRBJ2-7; CDR3aa: CASSLAKLAGEQYF; CDR3nt: TGTGCCAGCAGCTTAGCGAAACTAGCGGGAGAGCAGTACTTC
v_gene: TRBV10-3; abundance: -; d_gene: TRBD1; j_gene: TRBJ1-2; CDR3aa: CAISEQLGTGGFGYTF; CDR3nt: TGTGCCATCAGTGAGCAACTCGGGACAGGGGGGTTTGGCTACACCTTC
v_gene: TRBV7-8; abundance: few; d_gene: TRBD2; j_gene: TRBJ2-1; CDR3aa: CASSSTSAHNEQFF; CDR3nt: TGTGCCAGCAGCTCCACTAGCGCTCACAATGAGCAGTTCTTC
v_gene: TRBV2; abundance: many; d_gene: -; j_gene: TRBJ2-4; CDR3aa: CASMGKSVNIQYF; CDR3nt: TGTGCCAGCATGGGGAAATCCGTAAACATTCAGTACTTC
v_gene: TRBV19; abundance: -; d_gene: TRBD1; j_gene: TRBJ2-7; CDR3aa: CASSMVDRGTYEEYF; CDR3nt: TGTGCCAGTAGTATGGTGGACAGGGGAACGTACGAGGAGTACTTC
v_gene: TRBV28; abundance: -; d_gene: TRBD1; j_gene: TRBJ2-5; CDR3aa: CASTQPTGGTETQYF; CDR3nt: TGTGCCAGCACCCAACCGACAGGGGGCACAGAGACCCAGTACTTC
v_gene: TRBV6-1; abundance: -; d_gene: -; j_gene: TRBJ2-2; CDR3aa: CASSSRTALGTGELFF; CDR3nt: TGTGCCAGCAGCTCTAGGACAGCCCTGGGGACCGGGGAGCTGTTTTTT
v_gene: TRBV6-7; abundance: few; d_gene: -; j_gene: TRBJ2-7; CDR3aa: CATPVQGVYEQYF; CDR3nt: TGTGCCACCCCGGTACAGGGTGTGTACGAGCAGTACTTC
v_gene: TRBV29-1; abundance: few; d_gene: -; j_gene: TRBJ1-2; CDR3aa: CSVGGGAVLYGYTF; CDR3nt: TGCAGCGTTGGGGGAGGAGCGGTCCTCTATGGCTACACCTTC
v_gene: TRBV20-1; abundance: -; d_gene: TRBD2; j_gene: TRBJ2-1; CDR3aa: CSARRLAGVSSYNEQFF; CDR3nt: TGCAGTGCTAGACGACTAGCGGGAGTTTCATCCTACAATGAGCAGTTCTTC
v_gene: TRBV3-1; abundance: -; d_gene: -; j_gene: TRBJ2-3; CDR3aa: CASSQGAGTQYF; CDR3nt: TGTGCCAGCAGCCAGGGCGCTGGTACGCAGTATTTT
v_gene: TRBV12-3/TRBV12-4; abundance: many; d_gene: TRBD2; j_gene: TRBJ2-5; CDR3aa: CASSSGLAGVLQTQYF; CDR3nt: TGTGCCAGCAGCTCGGGACTAGCGGGAGTTTTACAGACCCAGTACTTC
v_gene: TRBV27; abundance: few; d_gene: -; j_gene: TRBJ2-7; CDR3aa: CASSSRTRGSYEQYF; CDR3nt: TGTGCCAGCAGTTCCCGGACTAGGGGGTCCTACGAGCAGTACTTC
v_gene: TRBV19; abundance: -; d_gene: -; j_gene: TRBJ2-7; CDR3aa: CASSIRVTRDYEQYF; CDR3nt: TGTGCCAGTAGTATCCGGGTGACTAGAGACTACGAGCAGTACTTC
v_gene: TRBV28; abundance: many; d_gene: -; j_gene: TRBJ2-1; CDR3aa: CASSPGAGGRYNEQFF; CDR3nt: TGTGCCAGCAGCCCGGGAGCGGGTGGGCGGTACAATGAGCAGTTCTTC
v_gene: TRBV6-2/TRBV6-3; abundance: few; d_gene: -; j_gene: TRBJ2-7; CDR3aa: CASSYSGWQGSPEQYF; CDR3nt: TGTGCCAGCAGTTACTCCGGGTGGCAGGGGTCGCCCGAGCAGTACTTC
v_gene: TRBV20-1; abundance: many; d_gene: -; j_gene: TRBJ2-7; CDR3aa: CSARQRLSSYEQYF; CDR3nt: TGCAGTGCTAGACAACGGTTGAGCTCCTACGAGCAGTACTTC
v_gene: TRBV18; abundance: few; d_gene: TRBD1; j_gene: TRBJ2-7; CDR3aa: CASSPVTGQGPYEQYF; CDR3nt: TGTGCCAGCTCACCCGTTACGGGACAGGGCCCCTACGAGCAGTACTTC
v_gene: TRBV7-7; abundance: many; d_gene: -; j_gene: TRBJ2-2; CDR3aa: CASSSLPGTENTGELFF; CDR3nt: TGTGCTAGCAGCTCCCTCCCGGGGACCGAGAACACCGGGGAGCTGTTTTTT